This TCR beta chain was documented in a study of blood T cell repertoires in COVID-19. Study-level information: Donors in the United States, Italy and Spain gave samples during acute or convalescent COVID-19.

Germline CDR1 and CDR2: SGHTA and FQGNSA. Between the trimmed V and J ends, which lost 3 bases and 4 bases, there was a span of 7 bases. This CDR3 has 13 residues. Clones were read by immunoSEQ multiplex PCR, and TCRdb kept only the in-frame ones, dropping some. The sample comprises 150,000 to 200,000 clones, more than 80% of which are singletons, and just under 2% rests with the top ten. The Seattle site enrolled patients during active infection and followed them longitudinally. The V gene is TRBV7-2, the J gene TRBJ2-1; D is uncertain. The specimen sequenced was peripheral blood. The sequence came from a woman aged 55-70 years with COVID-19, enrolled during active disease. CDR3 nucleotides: TGTGCCAGCAGCTTTTCCAAATACAATGAGCAGTTCTTC. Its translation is CASSFSKYNEQFF.